This note documents a single TCR beta chain sequence. The data were obtained in a study of technical replicates of blood from a handful of donors. Method: immunoSEQ multiplex PCR; TCRdb's copy keeps in-frame clones and lacks some. Of 80,000 or so clones in the sample, roughly 96% are singletons; the top ten hold about 0.2%. Sequencing used T cells isolated from PBMCs. The sequence derives from a human donor in good health.

CDR3 nucleotide sequence: TGTGCCAGCAGTTTCTCAGGGGACACTGAGCAGTTCTTC. Amino acids: CASSFSGDTEQFF. This chain connects TRBV28 to TRBJ2-1, with D possibly TRBD1 on 6 matching bases. The CDR3 contains 13 residues. Deletions cut 3 bases from V and 9 bases from J, with 12 bases between. Germline lookup yields CDR1 MDHEN and CDR2 SYDVKM.